Below are 9 T cell receptor beta chains sequenced from a single sample in a study of control samples from healthy donors and cancer patients. This table comes from immunoSEQ multiplex PCR, and its TCRdb copy is limited to in-frame clones, with some not included. The sample has over 200,000 clones, about four fifths seen once. The sample was PBMCs. Source of these receptors: an older woman with lung cancer.

The chain is built from TRBV4-1 and TRBJ2-2; the D gene is possibly TRBD1 (6 bases). V lost 6 bases and J 4 bases, leaving 15 bases between the germline ends. The CDR3 has 15 amino acids. CDR1 is MGHRA, CDR2 YSYEKL, per germline. CDR3 amino acids: CASSVNRVTTGELFF. The CDR3 DNA sequence: TGCGCCAGCAGTGTAAACAGGGTGACCACCGGGGAGCTGTTTTTT.

The V and J genes are TRBV10-2 and TRBJ2-3, with TRBD1 identical over 8 bases. Unmatched junction bases numbered 4, after V lost 2 bases and J lost 3 bases. The V gene's germline CDR1 is WSHSY and CDR2 SAAADI. The CDR3 has 15 residues. The DNA of the CDR3 is TGCGCCAGCAGTGAGCCCAGGGGGCTGACAGATACGCAGTATTTT. Translating it yields CASSEPRGLTDTQYF.

Turning to this clone: This sample includes further DNA sequences coding for the same CDR3. The chain links TRBV18 to TRBJ1-4; D gene ambiguous. The CDR3 is 12 amino acids. CDR1 is KGHSH, CDR2 LQKENI, per germline. V was cut by 2 bases and J by 8 bases, with 6 bases left in between. CDR3 DNA sequence: TGTGCCAGCTCACCAAGCGAAGAAAAACTGTTTTTT. It codes for CASSPSEEKLFF.

The chain links TRBV5-1 to TRBJ2-2; no reliable D call. V lost 5 bases and J 4 bases, leaving 9 bases between the germline ends. Germline values: CDR1 SGHRS, CDR2 YFSETQ. This CDR3 comprises 13 residues. CDR3 nucleotide sequence: TGCGCCAGCAGGACAATAGCCACCGGGGAGCTGTTTTTT. The encoded protein is CASRTIATGELFF.

The chain links TRBV5-6 to TRBJ1-2; D is uncertain. The CDR3 length is 11 residues. CDR1 and CDR2 from the germline V gene are SGHDT and YYEEEE. Trimming took off 0 bases at V and 7 bases at J, with 4 bases between the two ends. For the CDR3, the DNA is TGTGCCAGCAGCTTGGCAACTGGCTACACCTTC. Translating it yields CASSLATGYTF.

This chain links TRBV14 with TRBJ2-1; 9 bases map to TRBD1. CDR3 length: 16 amino acids. V was pared by 1 base and J by 3 bases, with 4 bases of the junction left unmatched. CDR1 is SGHDN and CDR2 is FVKESK in the germline V gene. The CDR3 DNA reads as TGTGCCAGCAGCCAAGTGGGACAGGGCCGCTACAATGAGCAGTTCTTC. This codes for CASSQVGQGRYNEQFF.

About this clone: The same CDR3 also results from other DNA sequences found in this sample. V and J are TRBV4-1 and TRBJ2-7; perhaps TRBD2 as D (5 bases). This CDR3 contains 18 residues. Germline CDR1 and CDR2: MGHRA and YSYEKL. V gave up 2 bases and J gave up 0 bases, with 20 bases separating them. The CDR3 protein is CASSQIDFIPGSSYEQYF. The CDR3 nucleotides read TGCGCCAGCAGCCAAATTGACTTCATCCCGGGAAGCTCCTACGAGCAGTACTTC.

The rearrangement links TRBV4-1 to TRBJ2-7; 7 bases are a match to TRBD2. The CDR3 totals 15 residues. CDR1 and CDR2 (germline): MGHRA, YSYEKL. With V trimmed by 4 bases and J by 0 bases, 6 bases remained unmatched. The CDR3 sequence is CASSLAGTTSYEQYF. The CDR3 DNA reads as TGCGCCAGCAGCCTCGCCGGGACTACCTCCTACGAGCAGTACTTC.

The chain is built from TRBV11-2 and TRBJ1-2; D remains ambiguous. This CDR3 is built from 15 residues. V was cut by 0 bases and J by 6 bases, with 14 bases left in between. Germline V CDR1 and CDR2: SGHAT, FQNNGV. CDR3 amino acids: CASSLESAVTNGYTF. Here the CDR3 DNA reads TGTGCCAGCAGCTTAGAGTCCGCTGTAACAAATGGCTACACCTTC. Based on the CDR3 plus reference TRBV11-2 and TRBJ1-2, the full variable domain is EAGVAQSPRYKIIEKRQSVAFWCNPISGHATLYWYQQILGQGPKLLIQFQNNGVVDDSQLPKDRFSAERLKGVDSTLKIQPAKLEDSAVYLCASSLESAVTNGYTFGSGTRLTVV.